The 26 T cell receptor beta chains below come from one sample, sequenced in a study of shared clonotypes between healthy human individuals. Repertoires were generated with immunoSEQ multiplex PCR, while TCRdb's copy carries only in-frame clones and drops some. The table lists about 2.4 million clones, 93% of them singletons, with approximately 0.37% in the top ten. Input material: naive CD4+ T cells from PBMCs. The subset denotes: CD45RA+ positively selected. Source of these receptors: a man younger than 35 in good health. Some clones in this sample may be carry-over from other donors' samples.

The chain carries TRBV15 and TRBJ2-1; possibly TRBD2 for D (6 bases). Germline assignment: CDR1 LNHNV and CDR2 YYDKDF (reference sequence). The CDR3 has 16 amino acids. The germline V and J ends were trimmed by 4 bases and 5 bases, with 18 bases remaining between them. The CDR3 loop is CATSKLGGGRNNEQFF. The CDR3 DNA reads TGTGCCACCAGCAAACTAGGTGGGGGGAGGAACAATGAGCAGTTCTTC. The variable domain in full, completed from reference TRBV15 and TRBJ2-1, reads DAMVIQNPRYQVTQFGKPVTLSCSQTLNHNVMYWYQQKSSQAPKLLFHYYDKDFNNEADTPDNFQSRRPNTSFCFLDIRSPGLGDTAMYLCATSKLGGGRNNEQFFGPGTRLTVL.

This clone has just one count. This rearrangement joins TRBV19 to TRBJ1-2; the D gene is possibly TRBD1 (6 bases). Germline assignment: CDR1 LNHDA and CDR2 SQIVND (reference sequence). Trimming removed 3 bases from V and 4 bases from J, with 12 bases in between. This CDR3 spans 14 amino acids. The CDR3 DNA follows: TGTGCCAGTAGTATGTCCGGGGGCGGCTATGGCTACACCTTC. Translation gives CASSMSGGGYGYTF.

The rearrangement uses TRBV6-6 and TRBJ2-2; TRBD1 or TRBD2 may be the D gene (5 bases each). Germline lookup yields CDR1 MNHNY and CDR2 SVGAGI (reference sequence). The CDR3 spans 16 residues. Between the trimmed V and J ends, which lost 7 bases and 1 base, there was a span of 16 bases. CDR3 protein: CASNERGTKNTGELFF. Here the CDR3 DNA reads TGTGCCAGCAACGAGAGGGGCACTAAGAACACCGGGGAGCTGTTTTTT.

V is TRBV9 and J is TRBJ2-1, with 10 bases matching TRBD2. V was pared by 3 bases and J by 8 bases, with 2 bases of the junction left unmatched. Germline V gives CDR1 SGDLS, CDR2 YYNGEE. The length of the CDR3 is 13 residues. The CDR3 region is CASSASGSDEQFF. CDR3 sequence (DNA): TGTGCCAGCAGCGCTAGCGGGAGTGATGAGCAGTTCTTC. Full variable domain (rest looked up from reference TRBV9 and TRBJ2-1): DSGVTQTPKHLITATGQRVTLRCSPRSGDLSVYWYQQSLDQGLQFLIQYYNGEERAKGNILERFSAQQFPDLHSELNLSSLELGDSALYFCASSASGSDEQFFGPGTRLTVL.

As for this clone: This specimen includes other DNA sequences encoding the same CDR3. V usage is TRBV7-2 and J usage is TRBJ2-5; the D gene is possibly TRBD1 (8 bases). Germline V gene sequence: CDR1 SGHTA, CDR2 FQGNSA. V lost 3 bases and J lost 4, with 12 bases in between. CDR3 length equals 14 residues. The CDR3 DNA reads as TGTGCCAGCAGCTTCAACAGGGGGGGAGAGACCCAGTACTTC. It translates to CASSFNRGGETQYF.

This clone was counted once. The chain is built from TRBV2 and TRBJ1-5, with 8 bases identical to TRBD1. The length of the CDR3 is 13 residues. CDR1 SNHLY and CDR2 FYNNEI come from the germline V gene. With 7 bases clipped from V and 5 bases from J, the junction kept 4 bases outside the gene matches. CDR3 protein: CASNADRDQPQHF. In DNA form, the CDR3 reads TGTGCCAGCAACGCGGACAGGGATCAGCCCCAGCATTTT.

This rearrangement joins TRBV5-4 to TRBJ2-1, with D hard to call. The CDR3 length is 13 residues. The germline CDR1 and CDR2 sequences are SGHNT and YYREEE (reference sequence). The ends were cut back, 3 bases at V and 0 bases at J, with 4 bases in the middle. CDR3 in DNA: TGTGCCAGCAGCTCCTCCTCCTACAATGAGCAGTTCTTC. It codes for CASSSSSYNEQFF.

The gene calls are TRBV5-1 and TRBJ2-4; TRBD1 or TRBD2 may be the D gene (6 bases each). Trimming pared 1 base from V and 8 bases from J, leaving 13 bases between. Per germline, CDR1 SGHRS and CDR2 YFSETQ. The CDR3 totals 14 residues. CDR3 coding DNA: TGCGCCAGCAGCTTGCCTGGGGGGCTGGACATTCAGTACTTC. Translating it yields CASSLPGGLDIQYF.

J is TRBJ2-1 and V is TRBV5-4; 12 bases are shared with TRBD2. The V gene end was trimmed by 2 bases and the J gene end by 6 bases; junction bases not matched to a gene: 3. The CDR3 covers 15 residues. Germline assignment: CDR1 SGHNT and CDR2 YYREEE (reference sequence). The CDR3 spells CASSLGLAGTNEQFF. In nucleotides, the CDR3 is TGTGCCAGCAGCTTAGGACTAGCGGGGACCAATGAGCAGTTCTTC. Combining the CDR3 with reference TRBV5-4 and TRBJ2-1 gives the whole variable domain ETGVTQSPTHLIKTRGQQVTLRCSSQSGHNTVSWYQQALGQGPQFIFQYYREEENGRGNFPPRFSGLQFPNYSSELNVNALELDDSALYLCASSLGLAGTNEQFFGPGTRLTVL.

About this clone: The same CDR3 arises from other DNA sequences in this sample as well. The chain couples TRBV13 to TRBJ2-2; the match to TRBD2 covers 9 bases. V was clipped by 2 bases and J by 2 bases; unmatched bases: 0. Germline V gene data show CDR1 as PRHDT and CDR2 as FYEKMQ (reference sequence). The CDR3 contains 15 residues. The CDR3: CASSLLAGNTGELFF. In DNA form, the CDR3 reads TGTGCCAGCAGCTTACTAGCGGGAAACACCGGGGAGCTGTTTTTT.

This clone was seen just once. The chain uses TRBV5-1 and TRBJ2-5, with D possibly TRBD1 on 5 matching bases. The CDR3 has 16 residues. Trimming cost V 4 bases and J 5 bases, with 21 bases left between them. CDR1 is SGHRS and CDR2 is YFSETQ in the germline V gene. CDR3 sequence reads: CASSIPETESSETQYF. CDR3 nucleotide sequence: TGCGCCAGCAGCATCCCGGAGACAGAGAGTTCCGAGACCCAGTACTTC. The whole variable domain, filled in from reference TRBV5-1 and TRBJ2-5, reads KAGVTQTPRYLIKTRGQQVTLSCSPISGHRSVSWYQQTPGQGLQFLFEYFSETQRNKGNFPGRFSGRQFSNSRSEMNVSTLELGDSALYLCASSIPETESSETQYFGPGTRLLVL.

The gene calls are TRBV19 and TRBJ1-2; D is uncertain. Germline CDR1 and CDR2: LNHDA and SQIVND (reference sequence). The CDR3 has 13 residues. The V gene lost 3 bases and the J gene lost 8 bases, with 13 bases spanning the gap. CDR3 amino acids: CASSIDGLRGYTF. CDR3 coding DNA: TGTGCCAGTAGTATCGACGGCCTAAGAGGCTACACCTTC.

To note about this clone: Other DNA variants within this sample encode the same CDR3. The chain links TRBV5-4 to TRBJ2-7; D is uncertain. The CDR3 is 14 residues long. CDR1 and CDR2 from the germline V gene are SGHNT and YYREEE (reference sequence). Trimming removed 1 base from V and 0 bases from J, with 8 bases in between. The CDR3 reads CASSLIPSSYEQYF. The CDR3 coding sequence is TGTGCCAGCAGCTTGATCCCTAGCTCCTACGAGCAGTACTTC.

The chain couples TRBV5-1 to TRBJ1-1, with 9 nucleotides matching TRBD1. The germline CDR1 and CDR2 sequences are SGHRS and YFSETQ. This CDR3 is built from 14 residues. The V gene end was trimmed by 8 bases and the J gene end by 3 bases; junction bases not matched to a gene: 8. In nucleotides, the CDR3 is TGCGCCAGTAGCCAACAGGGGGCGGACACTGAAGCTTTCTTT. This codes for CASSQQGADTEAFF.

The chain joins TRBV4-1 to TRBJ1-1; 9 bases map to TRBD1. Germline trimming cut 4 bases from V and 0 bases from J; bases unmatched to any gene: 18. The V gene's germline CDR1 is MGHRA and CDR2 YSYEKL. This CDR3 region has 20 residues. The CDR3 protein is CASSRPLGGTGFPMNTEAFF. DNA of the CDR3: TGCGCCAGCAGCCGCCCACTAGGCGGGACAGGGTTTCCCATGAACACTGAAGCTTTCTTT.

Regarding this clone: Different DNA sequences within this sample yield the same CDR3. The chain carries TRBV7-3 and TRBJ2-3; 11 positions agree with TRBD2. J gave up 4 bases and V 2 bases, and 5 bases lay outside the gene matches. Germline loops: CDR1 SGHTA, CDR2 FQGTGA. This CDR3 region has 16 residues. Here the CDR3 DNA reads TGTGCCAGCAGCTTAGGGCTAGCGGGAGGAGCAGATACGCAGTATTTT. Residues: CASSLGLAGGADTQYF.

This chain connects TRBV4-3 to TRBJ2-5; the D gene could be TRBD1 or TRBD2 (5 bases each). The CDR3 spans 16 residues. The germline CDR1 and CDR2 sequences are LGHNA and YSLEER. Trimming pared 1 base from V and 5 bases from J, leaving 17 bases between. CDR3 bases: TGCGCCAGCAGCCAAGGCCTTGGGACGGCAACCGAGACCCAGTACTTC. This gives the protein CASSQGLGTATETQYF.

The chain recombines TRBV28 with TRBJ2-1, with a possible D match to TRBD2 (6 bases). Trimming stripped 6 bases from V and 0 bases from J, with 24 bases between. The CDR3 is made up of 19 amino acids. From germline, CDR1 is MDHEN and CDR2 SYDVKM. The CDR3 nucleotides are TGTGCCAGCAGAGTAGGTGGAGCGGGCGCGTCTTCCTCCTACAATGAGCAGTTCTTC. Protein sequence: CASRVGGAGASSSYNEQFF.

The sample holds one count of this clone. The chain links TRBV5-1 to TRBJ2-3; D not certain. V gave up 5 bases and J gave up 1 base, with 8 bases separating them. CDR3 length equals 13 residues. From germline, CDR1 is SGHRS and CDR2 YFSETQ. The CDR3 protein is CASRYGGTDTQYF. CDR3 nucleotide sequence: TGCGCCAGCAGATATGGGGGCACAGATACGCAGTATTTT. The full variable domain, in which reference TRBV5-1 and TRBJ2-3 provide the parts outside the CDR3, is KAGVTQTPRYLIKTRGQQVTLSCSPISGHRSVSWYQQTPGQGLQFLFEYFSETQRNKGNFPGRFSGRQFSNSRSEMNVSTLELGDSALYLCASRYGGTDTQYFGPGTRLTVL.

With regard to this clone: Other DNA variants within this sample encode the same CDR3. The CDR3 is CASSYGRGTEAFF. CDR3 nucleotides: TGTGCCAGCAGTTACGGCCGCGGCACTGAAGCTTTCTTT. V usage is TRBV6-5 and J usage is TRBJ1-1; D unclear. The V gene's germline CDR1 is MNHEY and CDR2 SVGAGI. V was trimmed by 2 bases and J by 4 bases, leaving 8 bases between them. CDR3 size: 13 residues.

To note about this clone: The same CDR3 also results from other DNA sequences found in this sample. The chain combines TRBV28 with TRBJ1-2; D is unclear. CDR3 size: 12 residues. Germline V gene lookup returns CDR1 MDHEN and CDR2 SYDVKM. Trimming shortened V by 5 bases and J by 4 bases, and 8 bases separated the two germline ends. CDR3 region: CASSPRVYGYTF. CDR3 coding DNA: TGTGCCAGCAGTCCGAGAGTCTATGGCTACACCTTC.

As to this clone: Other nucleotide sequences from this sample produce the same CDR3. The CDR3 nucleotides are TGCGCCAGCAGCCTACTAGCGGGAGGGGCCTACAATGAGCAGTTCTTC. Amino acid sequence: CASSLLAGGAYNEQFF. The chain links TRBV5-1 to TRBJ2-1, with TRBD2 matching over 13 bases. V trimming: 4 bases; J trimming: 2 bases; junction bases outside the gene matches: 3. Germline V gene data show CDR1 as SGHRS and CDR2 as YFSETQ. This CDR3 spans 16 amino acids. The full variable domain, rest sourced from reference TRBV5-1 and TRBJ2-1, is KAGVTQTPRYLIKTRGQQVTLSCSPISGHRSVSWYQQTPGQGLQFLFEYFSETQRNKGNFPGRFSGRQFSNSRSEMNVSTLELGDSALYLCASSLLAGGAYNEQFFGPGTRLTVL.

The CDR3 DNA reads TGTGCCAGTAGTATAGGAGGCAGGAAGACCCAGTACTTC. It encodes CASSIGGRKTQYF. V usage is TRBV19 and J usage is TRBJ2-5; D gene ambiguous. Germline V gene data show CDR1 as LNHDA and CDR2 as SQIVND (reference sequence). The CDR3 totals 13 residues. V was pared by 1 base and J by 6 bases, with 9 bases between.

This chain uses TRBV15 with TRBJ1-1; D is perhaps TRBD1 (5 bases). The CDR3 runs to 14 residues. Trimming removed 2 bases at V and 11 bases at J, with 18 bases between. Germline CDR1 LNHNV, CDR2 YYDKDF (reference sequence). CDR3 residues: CATSRRDVISHAFF. CDR3 bases: TGTGCCACCAGCAGACGGGACGTTATCAGTCACGCTTTCTTT.

The genes are TRBV9 and TRBJ1-2; no reliable D call. V was trimmed by 4 bases and J by 6 bases, leaving 19 bases between them. CDR1 is SGDLS and CDR2 is YYNGEE in the germline V gene. CDR3 length equals 15 residues. DNA for the CDR3: TGTGCCAGCAGCTCCCGCGGAGGGTGGGAGAATGGCTACACCTTC. This translates into CASSSRGGWENGYTF.

The chain recombines TRBV7-9 with TRBJ2-7; D ambiguous. The germline V gene has CDR1 SEHNR and CDR2 FQNEAQ (reference sequence). Trimming took 5 bases from V and 5 from J, leaving 13 bases between them. The CDR3 covers 13 residues. CDR3 residues: CASSPDSRHEQYF. In nucleotides, the CDR3 is TGTGCCAGCAGCCCCGATTCCCGCCACGAGCAGTACTTC.